Reported below is one T cell receptor (beta chain). Its antigen remains unknown. The CDR3 spans 14 residues. The V end was cut by 0 bases, the J end by 8 bases, with 13 bases between. Germline values: CDR1 MNHEY, CDR2 SVGAGI. Assay: immunoSEQ multiplex PCR; the TCRdb copy retains only in-frame clones and omits some. The repertoire holds 100,000 to 150,000 clones, with approximately 88% as singletons. The data are from a study of T cell responses to AZD1222 COVID-19 vaccine. Notes on the study in general: The study identified only six AZD1222 recipients as seropositive at baseline. Targeting of unmutated variant regions was reportedly seen in nearly half of spike-specific TCRs. Among vaccine-associated CD4 TCRs, coverage spanned spike, with dominance at 160-218 and 743-854.

This sequence joins TRBV6-5 and TRBJ1-2; D gene ambiguous. Specimen: peripheral blood, collected on day 0 of AZD1222 vaccination. The receptor comes from an adult in good health. CDR3 DNA: TGTGCCAGCAGTTACTCGACGGCCAGCAGGGGCTACACCTTC. Amino acid sequence: CASSYSTASRGYTF.